This passage covers 17 T cell receptor beta chains from one sample sequenced in a study of human T cells and chemical hapten exposure. One entry per CDR3 protein results from TCRdb running MiXCR on the RACE reads. The sample consists of some 170,000 distinct CDR3 sequences, around 30% of them appearing once. Noted time point: patch test 3, about 24 weeks after DPC sensitization. As to treatment: therapeutic diphenylcyclopropenone sensitization with weekly scalp DPC. This specimen consisted of whole blood, obtained in connection with sensitization to the hapten diphenylcyclopropenone (DPC). Receptors were obtained from a woman aged 18-35 years with alopecia areata. Some clones in this sample may be carry-over from other donors' samples.

The chain employs TRBV13 and TRBJ2-7; 7 bases are a match to TRBD2. This CDR3 region has 15 residues. The ends lost 4 bases at V and 7 bases at J; junction bases unmatched: 13. Germline V gives CDR1 PRHDT, CDR2 FYEKMQ (reference sequence). The chain's CDR3 is CASSSERDAVYEQYF. CDR3 nucleotides: TGTGCCAGCAGCTCCGAGCGGGACGCCGTTTATGAGCAGTACTTC.

The J gene is TRBJ1-2, the V gene TRBV12-3 or TRBV12-4; 8 nucleotides align to TRBD1. Trimming took 9 bases from V and 8 from J; bases not matched to a gene: 5. There are 11 residues in the CDR3. The CDR3 sequence: CASTTGEGYTF. CDR3 DNA: TGTGCCAGTACGACAGGGGAGGGCTACACCTTC.

The genes are TRBV5-1 and TRBJ1-1; TRBD1 is a possible D gene (5 bases). The CDR3 has 16 amino acids. Trimming removed 7 bases at V and 1 base at J, with 20 bases between. The V gene's germline CDR1 is SGHRS and CDR2 YFSETQ. CDR3 sequence reads: CASQLGIQARNTEAFF. CDR3 coding DNA: TGCGCCAGCCAGCTTGGGATACAGGCTAGGAACACTGAAGCTTTCTTT.

This clonotype came up a few times. V usage is TRBV29-1 and J usage is TRBJ2-7, with 7 bases fitting TRBD1. This CDR3 spans 10 amino acids. The germline V gene has CDR1 SQVTM and CDR2 ANQGSEA. V shed 6 bases, J shed 6 bases, and the junction held 2 bases outside the gene matches. The CDR3 spells CSVGQVEQYF. For the CDR3, the DNA is TGCAGCGTAGGACAGGTCGAGCAGTACTTC.

This clonotype was counted only a few times. The genes are TRBV7-9 and TRBJ1-3, with D maybe TRBD1 (5 bases). V lost 5 bases to trimming and J lost 4 bases, with 12 bases between them. This CDR3 has 14 residues. Germline V gene lookup returns CDR1 SEHNR and CDR2 FQNEAQ (reference sequence). The CDR3 protein is CASSTDREGNTIYF. The CDR3 bases are TGTGCCAGCAGCACCGACAGAGAAGGAAACACCATATATTTT.

This sequence joins TRBV9 and TRBJ2-2, with D tentatively TRBD2 (5 bases). This CDR3 comprises 15 residues. Per germline, CDR1 SGDLS and CDR2 YYNGEE. The V gene lost 5 bases and the J gene lost 6 bases, with 17 bases spanning the gap. The CDR3 sequence is CASSAYPGLPGELFF. CDR3 DNA sequence: TGTGCCAGCAGTGCGTATCCGGGGTTGCCCGGGGAGCTGTTTTTT.

The chain is built from TRBV11-1 and TRBJ2-7; 8 bases are a match to TRBD1. The CDR3 consists of 15 residues. The V and J ends lost 3 bases and 5 bases, in that order; junction bases with no gene match: 9. Germline V CDR1 and CDR2: SGHAT, FQDESV (reference sequence). The DNA for the CDR3 is TGTGCCAGCAGCTTCCGCCGCGGGACAGGTGACGAGCAGTACTTC. As protein: CASSFRRGTGDEQYF. Complete variable domain (other parts from reference TRBV11-1 and TRBJ2-7): EAEVAQSPRYKITEKSQAVAFWCDPISGHATLYWYRQILGQGPELLVQFQDESVVDDSQLPKDRFSAERLKGVDSTLKIQPAELGDSAMYLCASSFRRGTGDEQYFGPGTRLTVT.

This sequence joins TRBV7-9 and TRBJ2-7, with D perhaps given as TRBD1 or TRBD2 (5 bases each). V was clipped by 5 bases and J by 7 bases, with 12 bases between them. CDR1 is SEHNR and CDR2 is FQNEAQ in the germline V gene (reference sequence). The CDR3 has 12 amino acids. CDR3 in amino acids: CASSRGRGEQYF. In nucleotides, the CDR3 is TGTGCCAGCAGCCGGGGCCGAGGAGAGCAGTACTTC.

Written as DNA, the CDR3 is TGCGCCAGCAGCTTGGACGGGAGATGGAGCAATGAGCAGTTCTTC. This gives the protein CASSLDGRWSNEQFF. The gene calls are TRBV5-1 and TRBJ2-1, with D maybe TRBD2 (6 bases). Germline V lookup: CDR1 SGHRS, CDR2 YFSETQ. The CDR3 is 15 residues long. Trimming removed 0 bases at V and 6 bases at J, with 13 bases between. The entire variable domain, with the rest obtained from reference TRBV5-1 and TRBJ2-1, is as follows: KAGVTQTPRYLIKTRGQQVTLSCSPISGHRSVSWYQQTPGQGLQFLFEYFSETQRNKGNFPGRFSGRQFSNSRSEMNVSTLELGDSALYLCASSLDGRWSNEQFFGPGTRLTVL.

There are a few counts of this clonotype. The chain uses TRBV29-1 and TRBJ1-1, with D uncertain. CDR1 and CDR2 (germline): SQVTM, ANQGSEA. The germline V and J ends were trimmed by 7 bases and 1 base, with 10 bases remaining between them. The CDR3 has 12 residues. The CDR3 sequence is CSAHIRNTEAFF. Written as DNA, the CDR3 is TGCAGCGCCCATATAAGGAACACTGAAGCTTTCTTT.

In regard to this clonotype: It is unclear where the CDR3 begins or ends on the DNA, so no DNA is shown, and the CDR3 is as TCRdb lists it. CDR3 sequence reads: CISVSEARGRVDGTDTQYF. The J gene is TRBJ2-3, the V gene TRBV7-5. TRBV7-5 is recorded as a pseudogene. The CDR3 sequence runs 19 residues, both termini included.

The V gene is TRBV2, the J gene TRBJ2-5; tentative D call: TRBD2 (5 bases). The CDR3 spans 14 residues. Germline V gene sequence: CDR1 SNHLY, CDR2 FYNNEI. V was cut by 6 bases and J by 4 bases, with 15 bases left in between. In DNA form, the CDR3 reads TGTGCCAGCAGATTCCGGGGTATAGGAGAGACCCAGTACTTC. It translates to CASRFRGIGETQYF.

In its sample, this clonotype was seen a few times. This chain connects TRBV7-8 to TRBJ1-1; TRBD1 aligns across 8 bases. Trimming cost V 3 bases and J 8 bases; bases outside gene matches: 5. Germline V gene lookup returns CDR1 SGHVS and CDR2 FQNEAQ. The CDR3 sequence is 13 residues long. The CDR3 DNA is TGTGCCAGCAGCTTCGGGACAGGCCCCGAAGCTTTCTTT. Translated: CASSFGTGPEAFF.

The V call is TRBV5-4, the J call TRBJ2-1; 9 bases line up with TRBD2. The J segment lost 7 bases and the V segment lost 4 bases, leaving 12 bases of the junction unmatched. The CDR3 is 16 residues long. CDR1 is SGHNT and CDR2 is YYREEE in the germline V gene (reference sequence). CDR3 bases: TGTGCCAGCAGCCCGATTGGCGGGAGGGCCAGGAATGAGCAGTTCTTC. This gives the protein CASSPIGGRARNEQFF.

This clonotype turned up a few times. The V call is TRBV12-3 or TRBV12-4, the J call TRBJ2-3; maybe TRBD2 (5 bases). V shed 4 bases and J shed 6 bases, with 26 bases lying between them. This CDR3 region has 18 residues. CDR3 region: CASSSSSLSGVTVDTQYF. Written as DNA, the CDR3 is TGTGCCAGCAGTTCCTCATCCCTCAGCGGAGTCACCGTGGATACGCAGTATTTT.

The chain is built from TRBV6-2 or TRBV6-3 and TRBJ2-3; no firm D call. Germline loops: CDR1 MNHEY, CDR2 SVGEGT. This CDR3 comprises 12 residues. V was clipped by 5 bases and J by 8 bases, with 11 bases between them. In DNA, the CDR3 is TGTGCCAGCAGTCCTCCGGTGGCTACGCAGTATTTT. Translated, it gives CASSPPVATQYF.

This clonotype has just a few counts. The chain is built from TRBV4-2 and TRBJ1-5; D not certain. V dropped 1 base and J dropped 3 bases, with 4 bases sitting between them. This CDR3 comprises 13 residues. Looked up from germline, CDR1 is LGHNA and CDR2 is YNFKEQ. The CDR3 reads CASSQGLNQPQHF. The DNA for the CDR3 is TGTGCCAGCAGCCAAGGTCTCAATCAGCCCCAGCATTTT.